These 24 T cell receptor beta chains share one sample of origin, sequenced in a study of blood T cell repertoires in COVID-19. TCRdb's table, derived via immunoSEQ multiplex PCR, lists solely in-frame clones and lacks some. The sample lists roughly 52,000 clones; approximately 87% were seen once. The material sequenced was peripheral blood. The receptors here all came from a middle-aged man with acute or convalescent COVID-19.

This chain links TRBV2 with TRBJ1-2; D uncertain. Germline V CDR1 and CDR2: SNHLY, FYNNEI. CDR3 size: 19 residues. The V end was cut by 6 bases, the J end by 0 bases, with 26 bases between. CDR3 in DNA: TGTGCCAGCAGGGAGGATAGGGATAAGCGGTTGGGCTCTAACTATGGCTACACCTTC. It codes for CASREDRDKRLGSNYGYTF. Supplemented by reference TRBV2 and TRBJ1-2, the full variable domain reads EPEVTQTPSHQVTQMGQEVILRCVPISNHLYFYWYRQILGQKVEFLVSFYNNEISEKSEIFDDQFSVERPDGSNFTLKIRSTKLEDSAMYFCASREDRDKRLGSNYGYTFGSGTRLTVV.

The chain uses TRBV6-5 and TRBJ1-2; TRBD1 matches at 8 bases. The CDR3 covers 13 residues. The ends lost 0 bases at V and 7 bases at J; junction bases unmatched: 1. Germline-derived CDR1 and CDR2 are MNHEY and SVGAGI. The CDR3 region has the DNA TGTGCCAGCAGTTACTCGGGGACAGGTGGCTACACCTTC. Amino acids: CASSYSGTGGYTF.

This chain connects TRBV13 to TRBJ2-3; D may be TRBD2 (6 bases). Trimming left V 5 bases short and J 2 bases short, with 17 bases between. The CDR3 is made up of 16 amino acids. The germline CDR1 and CDR2 sequences are PRHDT and FYEKMQ (reference sequence). CDR3 coding DNA: TGTGCCAGCAGCCCTTGGCGGGGCGAGACCACAGATACGCAGTATTTT. As protein: CASSPWRGETTDTQYF.

The chain joins TRBV6-4 to TRBJ2-3, with TRBD2 matching over 7 bases. V shed 6 bases and J 2 bases; nucleotides not matched to a gene: 5. The germline V gene encodes CDR1 MRHNA and CDR2 SNTAGT. The CDR3 contains 14 residues. As DNA, the CDR3 is TGTGCCAGCAGCGCGGGAGAGACCACAGATACGCAGTATTTT. It translates to CASSAGETTDTQYF.

V is TRBV7-9 and J is TRBJ2-5; D call uncertain. The germline V gene encodes CDR1 SEHNR and CDR2 FQNEAQ (reference sequence). The V gene lost 3 bases and the J gene lost 5 bases, with 10 bases spanning the gap. The CDR3 consists of 13 residues. Here the CDR3 DNA reads TGTGCCAGCAGCTTTGGAGTTCGGGAGACCCAGTACTTC. Residues: CASSFGVRETQYF.

The V gene is TRBV5-1, the J gene TRBJ2-3; the match to TRBD2 covers 13 bases. Germline CDR1 reads SGHRS; CDR2 reads YFSETQ. V lost 4 bases and J lost 8; bases outside the gene matches: 16. The CDR3 totals 18 residues. CDR3 in DNA: TGCGCCAGCAGCCTGGCCCCCGGCACTAGCGGGGGGGCGGGTACGCAGTATTTT. This encodes CASSLAPGTSGGAGTQYF.

The chain recombines TRBV11-2 with TRBJ2-7; 7 nucleotides agree with TRBD2. The CDR3 length is 17 residues. CDR1 and CDR2 from the germline V gene are SGHAT and FQNNGV. Germline trimming cut 1 base from V and 0 bases from J; bases unmatched to any gene: 9. DNA of the CDR3: TGTGCCAGCAGCTTAGGGTGGGGCGGGGGAAGCTCCTACGAGCAGTACTTC. Translated, it gives CASSLGWGGGSSYEQYF.

The chain combines TRBV12-5 with TRBJ1-5; TRBD1 matches 7 bases. V shed 0 bases and J 6 bases; nucleotides not matched to a gene: 5. Germline CDR1 is LGHNT and CDR2 is FRNRAP. CDR3 length equals 15 residues. The CDR3 bases are TGTGCTAGTGGTTTGGTACACAGGGGAAGTCAGCCCCAGCATTTT. Translation: CASGLVHRGSQPQHF.

The V and J genes are TRBV7-8 and TRBJ1-2, with 7 bases aligning to TRBD1. The V gene's germline CDR1 is SGHVS and CDR2 FQNEAQ. This CDR3 has 14 amino acids. With 2 bases clipped from V and 4 bases from J, the junction kept 4 bases outside the gene matches. The CDR3 DNA reads TGTGCCAGCAGCTTAATGAGACAGGGCTATGGCTACACCTTC. This encodes CASSLMRQGYGYTF. Supplemented by reference TRBV7-8 and TRBJ1-2, the full variable domain reads GAGVSQSPRYKVAKRGQDVALRCDPISGHVSLFWYQQALGQGPEFLTYFQNEAQLDKSGLPSDRFFAERPEGSVSTLKIQRTQQEDSAVYLCASSLMRQGYGYTFGSGTRLTVV.

CDR3 coding DNA: TGTGCCAGCTCAGACGGACAGGCCAAGTACTATGGCTACACCTTC. It codes for CASSDGQAKYYGYTF. The chain links TRBV18 to TRBJ1-2; 7 bases agree with TRBD1. The CDR3 has 15 residues. Germline V gene sequence: CDR1 KGHSH, CDR2 LQKENI. V lost 5 bases to trimming and J lost 3 bases; unmatched junction nucleotides: 9.

A few counts support this clone. The J gene is TRBJ1-2, the V gene TRBV6-4; tentative D call: TRBD1 (6 bases). Germline assignment: CDR1 MRHNA and CDR2 SNTAGT. The CDR3 has 16 residues. Between the trimmed V and J ends, which lost 0 bases and 4 bases, there was a span of 15 bases. The CDR3 sequence is CASSDSNLGGFYGYTF. CDR3 DNA: TGTGCCAGCAGTGACTCGAATCTTGGGGGCTTCTATGGCTACACCTTC.

The chain has TRBV10-3 and TRBJ1-1; D is undetermined. This CDR3 comprises 13 residues. V lost 2 bases to trimming and J lost 3 bases, with 7 bases between them. The germline V gene has CDR1 ENHRY and CDR2 SYGVKD. The CDR3 nucleotides read TGTGCCATCAGTGAGCTACCCCACACTGAAGCTTTCTTT. It yields the protein CAISELPHTEAFF.

This rearrangement joins TRBV29-1 to TRBJ1-2, with D perhaps TRBD1 (5 bases). Per germline, CDR1 SQVTM and CDR2 ANQGSEA. There are 11 residues in the CDR3. Trimming took 3 bases from V and 5 from J, leaving 7 bases between them. Here the CDR3 DNA reads TGCAGCGTTGACAGGGTATATGGCTACACCTTC. Protein: CSVDRVYGYTF. The full variable domain, in which reference TRBV29-1 and TRBJ1-2 provide the parts outside the CDR3, is SAVISQKPSRDICQRGTSLTIQCQVDSQVTMMFWYRQQPGQSLTLIATANQGSEATYESGFVIDKFPISRPNLTFSTLTVSNMSPEDSSIYLCSVDRVYGYTFGSGTRLTVV.

V is TRBV4-1 and J is TRBJ1-2; 11 bases agree with TRBD1. Trimming took 0 bases from V and 7 from J; bases not matched to a gene: 7. CDR1 and CDR2 (germline): MGHRA, YSYEKL. The CDR3 loop spans 16 amino acids. The CDR3 bases are TGCGCCAGCAGCCAAGAAGGGGGAGGACAGGGGGCTGGCTACACCTTC. Its translation: CASSQEGGGQGAGYTF.

This clone occurred a few times. The chain joins TRBV11-3 to TRBJ2-7; 13 bases are a match to TRBD2. CDR1 and CDR2 from the germline V gene are SGHNT and YENEEA. The CDR3 sequence is 15 residues long. The V gene end was trimmed by 4 bases and the J gene end by 4 bases; junction bases not matched to a gene: 4. The CDR3 reads CASSSWTSGGYEQYF. DNA of the CDR3: TGTGCCAGCAGCTCCTGGACTAGCGGGGGTTACGAGCAGTACTTC.

This clone has more than one count but fewer than ten. The chain employs TRBV25-1 and TRBJ2-2; D is perhaps TRBD1 (6 bases). The V and J ends lost 1 base and 3 bases respectively, with 6 bases between them. The CDR3 is made up of 14 amino acids. The V gene's germline CDR1 is MGHDK and CDR2 SYGVNS. The CDR3 DNA follows: TGTGCCAGCAGTGAATCAGGGGACACCGGGGAGCTGTTTTTT. The encoded protein is CASSESGDTGELFF.

This chain links TRBV5-1 with TRBJ2-7; TRBD1 matches at 7 bases. The germline gives CDR1 SGHRS, CDR2 YFSETQ. This CDR3 region has 13 residues. Trimming cost V 4 bases and J 2 bases; bases outside gene matches: 3. In DNA form, the CDR3 reads TGCGCCAGCAGCAACGGACAGGCCTACGAGCAGTACTTC. This codes for CASSNGQAYEQYF. Variable domain in full (rest from reference TRBV5-1 and TRBJ2-7): KAGVTQTPRYLIKTRGQQVTLSCSPISGHRSVSWYQQTPGQGLQFLFEYFSETQRNKGNFPGRFSGRQFSNSRSEMNVSTLELGDSALYLCASSNGQAYEQYFGPGTRLTVT.

The rearrangement links TRBV28 to TRBJ2-7, with 10 positions matching TRBD1. The ends lost 5 bases at V and 5 bases at J; junction bases unmatched: 6. This CDR3 is built from 14 residues. Germline values: CDR1 MDHEN, CDR2 SYDVKM. The CDR3 spells CASSGQGVIDEQYF. The CDR3 bases are TGTGCCAGCAGTGGACAGGGGGTTATCGACGAGCAGTACTTC.

As DNA, the CDR3 is TGTGCCAGCAGCGTAGGCGGGGACAGACTCTACGAGCAGTACTTC. This gives the protein CASSVGGDRLYEQYF. The gene calls are TRBV9 and TRBJ2-7; TRBD1 is a possible D gene (7 bases). The germline CDR1 and CDR2 sequences are SGDLS and YYNGEE. The CDR3 contains 15 residues. Deletions cut 0 bases from V and 3 bases from J, with 13 bases between.

This chain connects TRBV27 to TRBJ1-1; tentative D call: TRBD1 (6 bases). CDR3 size: 13 residues. Germline values: CDR1 MNHEY, CDR2 SMNVEV (reference sequence). The V and J ends lost 5 bases and 5 bases respectively, with 12 bases between them. CDR3 sequence: CASSKQGFTEAFF. DNA of the CDR3: TGTGCCAGCAGTAAACAGGGTTTTACTGAAGCTTTCTTT.

This chain uses TRBV3-1 (or the pseudogene TRBV3-2) with TRBJ2-2; a weak D match, TRBD1 (5 bases). Germline CDR1 and CDR2: LGHDT and YNNKEL (reference sequence). CDR3 size: 13 residues. CDR3 region: CATLDRNTGELFF. The CDR3 nucleotides read TGTGCGACTCTAGACAGGAACACCGGGGAGCTGTTTTTT.

This rearrangement joins TRBV4-1 to TRBJ2-1; 9 bases map to TRBD1. V trimming: 5 bases; J trimming: 2 bases; junction bases outside the gene matches: 4. CDR3 length: 15 residues. Germline V gives CDR1 MGHRA, CDR2 YSYEKL. CDR3 nucleotide sequence: TGCGCCAGCAGCGACAGGGGGGCTCCCTACAATGAGCAGTTCTTC. It translates to CASSDRGAPYNEQFF.

V usage is TRBV7-9 and J usage is TRBJ1-3; 9 bases match TRBD1. CDR3 length: 15 amino acids. Losses at the gene ends were 0 bases for V and 4 bases for J; bases not matched to a gene: 1. The V gene's germline CDR1 is SEHNR and CDR2 FQNEAQ (reference sequence). CDR3 nucleotide sequence: TGTGCCAGCAGCTTAGCCGGGACAGGGGGAAACACCATATATTTT. It yields the protein CASSLAGTGGNTIYF.

The chain links TRBV28 to TRBJ2-5, with D possibly being TRBD1 (7 bases). The CDR3 length is 13 residues. The V end was cut by 7 bases, the J end by 5 bases, with 14 bases between. Germline CDR1 and CDR2: MDHEN and SYDVKM. CDR3 DNA: TGTGCCAGCACCGACGCAGGGGGGGAGACCCAGTACTTC. Its translation: CASTDAGGETQYF.